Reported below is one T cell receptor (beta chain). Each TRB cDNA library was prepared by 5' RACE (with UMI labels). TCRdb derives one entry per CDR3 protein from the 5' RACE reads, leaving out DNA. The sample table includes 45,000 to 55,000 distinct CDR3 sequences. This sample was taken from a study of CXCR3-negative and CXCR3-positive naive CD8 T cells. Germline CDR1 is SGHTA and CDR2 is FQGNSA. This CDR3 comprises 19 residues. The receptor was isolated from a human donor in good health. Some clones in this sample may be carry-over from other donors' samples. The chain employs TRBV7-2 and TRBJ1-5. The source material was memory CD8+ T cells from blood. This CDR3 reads CASSLSGKDLWDSNQPQHF. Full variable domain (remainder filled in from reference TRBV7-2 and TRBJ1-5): GAGVSQSPSNKVTEKGKDVELRCDPISGHTALYWYRQSLGQGLEFLIYFQGNSAPDKSGLPSDRFSAERTGGSVSTLTIQRTQQEDSAVYLCASSLSGKDLWDSNQPQHFGDGTRLSIL.